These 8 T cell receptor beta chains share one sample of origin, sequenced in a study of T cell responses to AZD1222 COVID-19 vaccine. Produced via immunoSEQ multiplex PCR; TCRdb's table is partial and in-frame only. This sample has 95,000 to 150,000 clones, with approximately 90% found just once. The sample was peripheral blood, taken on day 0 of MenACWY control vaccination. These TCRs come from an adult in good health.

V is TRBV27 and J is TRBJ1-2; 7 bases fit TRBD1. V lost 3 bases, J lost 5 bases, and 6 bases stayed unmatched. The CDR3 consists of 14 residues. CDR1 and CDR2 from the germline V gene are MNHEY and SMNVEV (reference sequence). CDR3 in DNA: TGTGCCAGCAGTTTTGGGAGGGGGCTGTATGGCTACACCTTC. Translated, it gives CASSFGRGLYGYTF.

CDR3 sequence reads: CASSLSYQRAYEQYF. The CDR3 DNA follows: TGTGCCAGCAGTTTGTCGTATCAACGAGCCTACGAGCAGTACTTC. The gene calls are TRBV27 and TRBJ2-7; D uncertain. V was trimmed by 3 bases and J by 2 bases, leaving 14 bases between them. Germline V gene lookup returns CDR1 MNHEY and CDR2 SMNVEV (reference sequence). This CDR3 is 15 amino acids long.

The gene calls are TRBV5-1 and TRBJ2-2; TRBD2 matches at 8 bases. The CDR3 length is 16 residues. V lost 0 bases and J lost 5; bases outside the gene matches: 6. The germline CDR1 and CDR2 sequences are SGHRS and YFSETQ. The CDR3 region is CASSLESGSGTGELFF. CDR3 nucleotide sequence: TGCGCCAGCAGCTTGGAGAGCGGGAGTGGTACCGGGGAGCTGTTTTTT.

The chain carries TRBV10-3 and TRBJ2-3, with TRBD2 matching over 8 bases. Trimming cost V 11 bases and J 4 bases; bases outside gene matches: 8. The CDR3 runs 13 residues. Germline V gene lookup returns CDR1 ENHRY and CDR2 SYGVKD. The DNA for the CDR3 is TGTGCCGGCGGGGGACTAGGGGCAGATACGCAGTATTTT. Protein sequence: CAGGGLGADTQYF.

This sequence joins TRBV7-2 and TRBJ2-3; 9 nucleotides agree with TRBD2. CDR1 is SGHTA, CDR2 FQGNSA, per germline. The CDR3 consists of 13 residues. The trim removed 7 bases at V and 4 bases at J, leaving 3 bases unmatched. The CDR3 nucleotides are TGTGCCAGCAAGGCGGGAGGGGCAGATACGCAGTATTTT. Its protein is CASKAGGADTQYF.

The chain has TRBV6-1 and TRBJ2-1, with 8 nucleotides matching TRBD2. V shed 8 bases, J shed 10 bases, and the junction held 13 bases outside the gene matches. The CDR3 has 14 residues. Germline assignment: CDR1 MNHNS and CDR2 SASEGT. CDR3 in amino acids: CASGEAGAGSEQFF. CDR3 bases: TGTGCCAGCGGGGAAGCGGGAGCTGGCAGCGAGCAGTTCTTC.

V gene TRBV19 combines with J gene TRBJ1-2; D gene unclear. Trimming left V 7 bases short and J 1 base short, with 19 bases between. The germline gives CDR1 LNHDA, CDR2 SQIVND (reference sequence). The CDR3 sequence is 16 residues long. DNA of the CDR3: TGTGCCAGTACCACAATCCCACGGGAGGATAACTATGGCTACACCTTC. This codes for CASTTIPREDNYGYTF. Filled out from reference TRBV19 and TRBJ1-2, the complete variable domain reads DGGITQSPKYLFRKEGQNVTLSCEQNLNHDAMYWYRQDPGQGLRLIYYSQIVNDFQKGDIAEGYSVSREKKESFPLTVTSAQKNPTAFYLCASTTIPREDNYGYTFGSGTRLTVV.

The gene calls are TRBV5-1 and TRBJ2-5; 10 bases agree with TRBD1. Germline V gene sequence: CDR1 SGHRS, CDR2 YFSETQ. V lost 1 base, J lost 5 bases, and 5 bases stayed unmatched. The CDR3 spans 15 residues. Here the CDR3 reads CASSLMTGGRETQYF. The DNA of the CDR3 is TGCGCCAGCAGCTTGATGACAGGGGGCCGGGAGACCCAGTACTTC.